Listed here are 10 T cell receptor beta chains from one sample, sequenced in a study of blood T cells in healthy people across ages. Sample-barcoded 5' priming and a J-beta primer mix drove a second PCR of about 6 to 11 cycles. TCRdb called the 5' RACE reads again in MiXCR, with one record for every CDR3 protein. The sample consists of fewer than 2,000,000 distinct CDR3 sequences, roughly 32% of them appearing once. Sequenced input: blood. The receptors stem from a woman aged 30 to 39 in good health.

This chain links TRBV3-1 with TRBJ2-7; D gene uncertain. The CDR3 spans 13 residues. Germline CDR1 is LGHDT and CDR2 is YNNKEL (reference sequence). The germline V and J ends were trimmed by 1 base and 5 bases, with 9 bases remaining between them. CDR3 protein: CASSQGQVHEQYF. The CDR3 coding sequence is TGTGCCAGCAGCCAAGGCCAGGTCCACGAGCAGTACTTC.

The rearrangement joins TRBV5-1 to TRBJ2-3, with D possibly TRBD1 on 5 matching bases. The CDR3 spans 16 residues. Germline V gene lookup returns CDR1 SGHRS and CDR2 YFSETQ. V lost 0 bases to trimming and J lost 4 bases, with 15 bases between them. DNA for the CDR3: TGCGCCAGCAGCTTGGCCGACAGAGGAGACGCAGATACGCAGTATTTT. Residues: CASSLADRGDADTQYF.

The rearrangement joins TRBV7-9 to TRBJ1-2, with 9 bases identical to TRBD1. V lost 4 bases and J lost 4; bases outside the gene matches: 7. Germline V gene data show CDR1 as SEHNR and CDR2 as FQNEAQ (reference sequence). This CDR3 spans 15 amino acids. CDR3 nucleotides: TGTGCCAGCAGCTGGGCCCCGGACAGGGGCTATGGCTACACCTTC. Amino acids: CASSWAPDRGYGYTF.

This clonotype was seen only a few times. This chain uses TRBV6-1 with TRBJ2-3; 8 bases align to TRBD2. The trim removed 8 bases at V and 3 bases at J, leaving 10 bases unmatched. Looked up from germline, CDR1 is MNHNS and CDR2 is SASEGT. The CDR3 is 15 amino acids. CDR3 nucleotides: TGTGCCAGCGCGGGGTTAGCGGGAATGACAGATACGCAGTATTTT. This sequence encodes CASAGLAGMTDTQYF.

This clonotype has a single count. This chain links TRBV5-1 with TRBJ2-5; D gene ambiguous. The length of the CDR3 is 14 residues. Germline V gene data show CDR1 as SGHRS and CDR2 as YFSETQ. V gave up 2 bases and J gave up 1 base, with 9 bases separating them. CDR3 sequence (DNA): TGCGCCAGCAGCTTCCCTATAAGCCAAGAGACCCAGTACTTC. The encoded protein is CASSFPISQETQYF. The entire variable domain, with the rest obtained from reference TRBV5-1 and TRBJ2-5, is as follows: KAGVTQTPRYLIKTRGQQVTLSCSPISGHRSVSWYQQTPGQGLQFLFEYFSETQRNKGNFPGRFSGRQFSNSRSEMNVSTLELGDSALYLCASSFPISQETQYFGPGTRLLVL.

The chain employs TRBV7-2 and TRBJ2-1; 11 nucleotides align to TRBD2. Trimming at V came to 3 bases and at J to 2 bases, leaving 9 bases not matched to a gene. There are 18 residues in the CDR3. The germline V gene has CDR1 SGHTA and CDR2 FQGNSA. The CDR3 coding sequence is TGTGCCAGCAGCTTCTGGCTAGCGGGGGGATTAACCTACAATGAGCAGTTCTTC. This codes for CASSFWLAGGLTYNEQFF.

Comments on this clonotype: A much larger clone differs by one base, so this may be a read error. The chain employs TRBV6-2 or TRBV6-3 and TRBJ2-1, with a tentative D call TRBD1 (6 bases). The germline V gene has CDR1 MNHEY and CDR2 SVGEGT. This CDR3 has 13 amino acids. V was cut by 5 bases and J by 10 bases, with 15 bases left in between. DNA for the CDR3: TGTGCCAGCAGTAAATCAGGGGCTCTGGAGCAGTTCTTC. Translated, it gives CASSKSGALEQFF.

This clonotype has a handful of counts. This chain joins TRBV6-6 and TRBJ2-7; D remains unclear. The CDR3 covers 14 residues. Germline loops: CDR1 MNHNY, CDR2 SVGAGI (reference sequence). The V end lost 2 bases, the J end lost 2 bases, and 10 bases lay between the germline ends. CDR3 amino acids: CASSYEATTYEQYF. CDR3 DNA: TGTGCCAGCAGTTACGAGGCGACCACCTACGAGCAGTACTTC.

The chain joins TRBV5-1 to TRBJ2-3; D tentatively fits TRBD1 or TRBD2 (5 bases each). CDR3 length: 14 residues. V lost 1 base, J lost 5 bases, and 11 bases lay in between. Germline V gene sequence: CDR1 SGHRS, CDR2 YFSETQ. DNA of the CDR3: TGCGCCAGCAGCTTGAGGGCAGGGAGAGATACGCAGTATTTT. Protein sequence: CASSLRAGRDTQYF.

This clonotype was detected a few times. The DNA of the CDR3 is TGTGCCAGCAGCCAACCACTAGCGGGTGGGGAGGATACGCAGTATTTT. Its protein is CASSQPLAGGEDTQYF. The chain links TRBV28 to TRBJ2-3; 9 nucleotides match TRBD2. The trim removed 6 bases at V and 6 bases at J, leaving 13 bases unmatched. Germline loops: CDR1 MDHEN, CDR2 SYDVKM. The length of the CDR3 is 16 residues.